This is a list of T cell receptor beta chains from one sample in a study of response to subunit inactivated influenza vaccine. TCRdb itself ran the RT-PCR reads through MiXCR, one entry per CDR3 protein. The profile covers 800,000 or so distinct CDR3 sequences, with 21% appearing a single time and roughly a tenth taken by the ten largest. The sample was PBMCs from blood, taken 5 to 6 days after vaccination. The receptors were gathered from a man aged 50 to 59 who received an inactivated influenza vaccine. The CDR3 runs from the conserved cysteine through the conserved F or W. Expanded clones are given a class, and other clones once, few, many or no size at all.

TRBV7-3	NA	CASSPSPGIEQFF
TRBV20-1	few	CSAKASPGTSGGVGSYNEQFF
TRBV7-2	NA	CASSLRDPLPGELFF
TRBV4-3	few	CASSPGVGSSYEQYF
TRBV5-5	NA	CASSLDGVLEAFF
TRBV4-3	NA	CASSQEPHDDTQYF
TRBV29-1	many	CSVAGGYNEQFF
TRBV6-2/TRBV6-3	few	CASSNRIPGQSSSYNSPLHF
TRBV7-9	few	CASSSAGTNYGYTF
TRBV15	NA	CATSKIQGPSEAFF
TRBV9	NA	CASSVAVQGLLNEQFF
TRBV4-2	NA	CASSPRDSETQYF
TRBV4-3	NA	CASSRRETGEQYF
TRBV6-5	NA	CASSSYSGLAFSTGELFF
TRBV27	many	CASSLLVSGGRDTQYF
TRBV20-1	many	CSARDSRSQETQYF
TRBV28	few	CASKASLGDTQYF
TRBV3-1	NA	CASSQGYGLAVSTDTQYF
TRBV27	few	CASSPFSGGGYTDTQYF
TRBV5-1	few	CASSSTTGQGVGYTF
TRBV20-1	few	CSARWDRGQETQYF
TRBV19	NA	CASRRVSRGNQPQHF
TRBV20-1	NA	CSTGVAGIQETQYF
TRBV10-3	few	CAIRPGDAGDTQYF
TRBV12-3/TRBV12-4	NA	CASSLDGGAKNIQYF
TRBV6-5	few	CASSSWITGEKDTQYF
TRBV6-5	NA	CASSYRLAGGGPDYEQYF
TRBV29-1	few	CSVEEGGWKTVNEQFF
TRBV7-9	few	CASSRPGIWEQYF
TRBV9	NA	CASSLGGGSVDGQQFF
TRBV7-9	few	CASSFGARTEAFF
TRBV29-1	NA	CSVVGPEYNEQFF
TRBV15	NA	CATSREGTGELFF
TRBV20-1	NA	CSAPRTAGTGETQYF
TRBV7-6	NA	CASRRIGFMNTEAFF
TRBV12-3/TRBV12-4	NA	CASSTAARTGYYGKLFF
TRBV24-1	few	CATSPGSTDTQYF
TRBV6-5	many	CASSYGRAGGLITQYF
TRBV6-6	few	CASSYRTKNIQYF
TRBV20-1	NA	CSARKIKQAAKAETQYF
TRBV20-1	few	CSARDRSKSRTDTQYF
TRBV5-6	few	CASSLLGTGRDTQYF
TRBV4-3	many	CASSQDVGYEQYF
TRBV15	few	CATSSPDSYGYTF
TRBV7-7	few	CASSLGPQGTGELFF